This entry lists 19 T cell receptor beta chains sequenced from one sample in a study of cytomegalovirus exposure and HLA in healthy donors. With 60 Vbeta and 13 Jbeta primers, the PCR was carried out. Repertoires were generated with immunoSEQ multiplex PCR, while TCRdb's copy carries only in-frame clones and drops some. Counted here are 60,000 to 80,000 clones, around 80% occurring once; the ten biggest clones make up approximately 2.9%. The sequenced material came from PBMCs. These receptors all come from a girl under 18 in good health and CMV-seropositive.

This chain uses TRBV14 with TRBJ1-2; the D gene is possibly TRBD1 (5 bases). V gave up 2 bases and J gave up 8 bases, with 21 bases separating them. Germline V gives CDR1 SGHDN, CDR2 FVKESK. The CDR3 sequence is 16 residues long. The CDR3 protein is CASSQIFAPGAGGYTF. CDR3 DNA: TGTGCCAGCAGCCAAATCTTCGCACCCGGGGCGGGAGGCTACACCTTC.

This clone was seen a handful of times. V gene TRBV19 combines with J gene TRBJ1-5; 9 bases map to TRBD1. Germline lookup yields CDR1 LNHDA and CDR2 SQIVND (reference sequence). J lost 6 bases, V lost 6 bases, and 6 bases had no gene match. The CDR3 length is 14 residues. CDR3 region: CASSETGGGQPQHF. CDR3 nucleotides: TGTGCCAGTAGCGAGACAGGGGGAGGTCAGCCCCAGCATTTT.

This clone appeared once. The V and J genes are TRBV28 and TRBJ1-6, with D uncertain. V lost 4 bases and J 2 bases, leaving 3 bases between the germline ends. The CDR3 has 13 residues. The germline V gene encodes CDR1 MDHEN and CDR2 SYDVKM. The DNA for the CDR3 is TGTGCCAGCAGTTCTGCCTATAATTCACCCCTCCACTTT. The encoded protein is CASSSAYNSPLHF. Filled out from reference TRBV28 and TRBJ1-6, the complete variable domain reads DVKVTQSSRYLVKRTGEKVFLECVQDMDHENMFWYRQDPGLGLRLIYFSYDVKMKEKGDIPEGYSVSREKKERFSLILESASTNQTSMYLCASSSAYNSPLHFGNGTRLTVT.

The genes are TRBV29-1 and TRBJ2-5; D might be TRBD1 (6 bases). The CDR3 covers 13 residues. Trimming shortened V by 0 bases and J by 5 bases, and 10 bases separated the two germline ends. From germline, CDR1 is SQVTM and CDR2 ANQGSEA. The CDR3 nucleotides read TGCAGCGTTGAAGAGGGGGCGATGGAGACCCAGTACTTC. Translating gives CSVEEGAMETQYF.

This clone was observed a few times. J is TRBJ2-7 and V is TRBV7-9; D call uncertain. The V end was cut by 4 bases, the J end by 2 bases, with 6 bases between. This CDR3 is built from 12 residues. Germline V gene sequence: CDR1 SEHNR, CDR2 FQNEAQ (reference sequence). The CDR3 loop is CASSSQAYEQYF. In DNA, the CDR3 is TGTGCCAGCAGCTCGCAGGCCTACGAGCAGTACTTC.

This sequence joins TRBV4-2 and TRBJ1-4, with D perhaps TRBD1 (6 bases). Germline V gives CDR1 LGHNA, CDR2 YNFKEQ. The ends were cut back, 4 bases at V and 2 bases at J, with 11 bases in the middle. The CDR3 is made up of 15 amino acids. The CDR3 DNA reads as TGTGCCAGCAGCCCCTCCACAGGGACTAATGAAAAACTGTTTTTT. As protein: CASSPSTGTNEKLFF.

The J gene is TRBJ2-2, the V gene TRBV6-5; no definite D call. With 0 bases removed from V and 5 bases from J, the gap between germline ends came to 4 bases. CDR1 is MNHEY, CDR2 SVGAGI, per germline. The CDR3 is 13 residues long. CDR3 sequence reads: CASSYSETGELFF. The CDR3 DNA reads TGTGCCAGCAGTTACTCGGAGACCGGGGAGCTGTTTTTT.

The rearrangement joins TRBV7-2 to TRBJ1-1; 7 nucleotides match TRBD1. The CDR3 loop spans 13 amino acids. In germline, CDR1 is SGHTA, CDR2 FQGNSA. Germline trimming cut 2 bases from V and 5 bases from J; bases unmatched to any gene: 2. The chain's CDR3 is CASSLLQGTEAFF. The DNA for the CDR3 is TGTGCCAGCAGCTTACTACAGGGGACTGAAGCTTTCTTT. The complete variable domain, with remaining parts taken from reference TRBV7-2 and TRBJ1-1, reads GAGVSQSPSNKVTEKGKDVELRCDPISGHTALYWYRQSLGQGLEFLIYFQGNSAPDKSGLPSDRFSAERTGGSVSTLTIQRTQQEDSAVYLCASSLLQGTEAFFGQGTRLTVV.

This clone has just a few counts. The J gene is TRBJ2-7, the V gene TRBV10-2; TRBD2 agrees at 8 bases. The CDR3 contains 15 residues. The junction had 8 bases not matched to a gene; V was cut back by 6 bases and J by 1 base. Germline V gene lookup returns CDR1 WSHSY and CDR2 SAAADI. CDR3 DNA: TGCGCCAGCAGCCCGGGACTAGGGGAATCCTACGAGCAGTACTTC. It codes for CASSPGLGESYEQYF.

V gene TRBV11-2 combines with J gene TRBJ1-1; D might be TRBD1 (6 bases). Germline lookup yields CDR1 SGHAT and CDR2 FQNNGV. V lost 3 bases, J lost 1 base, and 12 bases lay in between. The CDR3 covers 15 residues. Here the CDR3 DNA reads TGTGCCAGCAGCTTCAACAGGGCCACGAACACTGAAGCTTTCTTT. It is translated as CASSFNRATNTEAFF.

This clone was seen a handful of times. This chain joins TRBV7-2 and TRBJ1-5, with a weak D call TRBD1 (6 bases). CDR1 SGHTA and CDR2 FQGNSA come from the germline V gene. V shed 5 bases and J shed 1 base, with 15 bases lying between them. This CDR3 contains 16 residues. The DNA for the CDR3 is TGTGCCAGCAGCCCAGGGGTGGTCCTGAGCAATCAGCCCCAGCATTTT. As protein: CASSPGVVLSNQPQHF.

The DNA of the CDR3 is TGTGCCAGCAGCCCCGCGACTAGCGAAGAGACCCAGTACTTC. Translating gives CASSPATSEETQYF. The chain links TRBV14 to TRBJ2-5; 8 bases match TRBD2. Unmatched junction bases numbered 4, after V lost 4 bases and J lost 3 bases. Germline V gene data show CDR1 as SGHDN and CDR2 as FVKESK. The CDR3 covers 14 residues. The whole variable domain, remainder taken from reference TRBV14 and TRBJ2-5, is EAGVTQFPSHSVIEKGQTVTLRCDPISGHDNLYWYRRVMGKEIKFLLHFVKESKQDESGMPNNRFLAERTGGTYSTLKVQPAELEDSGVYFCASSPATSEETQYFGPGTRLLVL.

The chain carries TRBV27 and TRBJ1-5; TRBD1 matches at 7 bases. The V and J ends lost 2 bases and 2 bases, in that order; junction bases with no gene match: 0. The CDR3 is 14 amino acids. Germline assignment: CDR1 MNHEY and CDR2 SMNVEV (reference sequence). The CDR3 is CASSLGQGNQPQHF. The CDR3 DNA sequence: TGTGCCAGCAGTTTAGGACAGGGCAATCAGCCCCAGCATTTT.

The chain combines TRBV9 with TRBJ2-7; D is unclear. The CDR3 contains 13 residues. V shed 1 base and J shed 4 bases, with 9 bases lying between them. Germline V gives CDR1 SGDLS, CDR2 YYNGEE. The DNA for the CDR3 is TGTGCCAGCAGCGTAAGTCCAGTATACGAGCAGTACTTC. This sequence encodes CASSVSPVYEQYF.

The V and J genes are TRBV27 and TRBJ2-7, with D tentatively TRBD2 (5 bases). The CDR3 spans 12 residues. Trimming removed 6 bases at V and 1 base at J, with 7 bases between. Germline V gene lookup returns CDR1 MNHEY and CDR2 SMNVEV (reference sequence). The CDR3 DNA follows: TGTGCCAGCAGACTAGTATCCTACGAGCAGTACTTC. Translating gives CASRLVSYEQYF.

The rearrangement uses TRBV5-8 and TRBJ1-1; 7 positions match TRBD1. The CDR3 covers 14 residues. CDR1 and CDR2 from the germline V gene are SGHTS and YDEGEE. V was pared by 2 bases and J by 7 bases, with 8 bases of the junction left unmatched. The CDR3 nucleotides read TGTGCCAGCAGCTTCGGACAGGCGATCAATGAAGCTTTCTTT. Protein: CASSFGQAINEAFF.

The rearrangement uses TRBV6-6 and TRBJ1-2; D is ambiguous. The CDR3 is 12 amino acids. CDR1 is MNHNY, CDR2 SVGAGI, per germline (reference sequence). V lost 2 bases and J lost 5, with 6 bases in between. This CDR3 is CASSYQKYGYTF. The CDR3 DNA follows: TGTGCCAGCAGTTACCAGAAATATGGCTACACCTTC.

The chain joins TRBV28 to TRBJ2-5, with D unclear. V was shortened by 5 bases and J by 2 bases, with 3 bases between the two germline ends. Germline V gives CDR1 MDHEN, CDR2 SYDVKM. The CDR3 runs 11 residues. CDR3 region: CASSPQETQYF. In DNA form, the CDR3 reads TGTGCCAGCAGTCCGCAAGAGACCCAGTACTTC.

The gene calls are TRBV6-5 and TRBJ2-5; D is perhaps TRBD1 (6 bases). Germline V gene data show CDR1 as MNHEY and CDR2 as SVGAGI. The V end lost 6 bases, the J end lost 4 bases, and 18 bases lay between the germline ends. The CDR3 has 15 amino acids. The CDR3 is CASSGTPITGETQYF. The CDR3 DNA reads as TGTGCCAGCAGCGGGACACCAATTACGGGAGAGACCCAGTACTTC.